The clone carrying this TCR beta chain was recorded many times. The data stem from a study of T cells in Graves' hyperthyroidism and ophthalmopathy. RNA transcripts provided the source from which TCR beta CDR3 regions were amplified. With the HTBI primer set, the TCR CDR3 went through a first round of RT-PCR. TCRdb ran MiXCR on the multiplex PCR reads and lists one entry per CDR3 protein. Here the sample spans hundreds of thousands of distinct CDR3 sequences, more than 14% being singletons. The V gene lost 6 bases and the J gene lost 2 bases, with 17 bases spanning the gap. The CDR3 has 15 amino acids. Looked up from germline, CDR1 is MNHNS and CDR2 is SASEGT.

This receptor was identified in a woman aged 45-65 years with Graves' ophthalmopathy. The sample consisted of blood. The V and J genes are TRBV6-1 and TRBJ2-7; D ambiguous. CDR3 region: CASRREVTGTYEQYF. The CDR3 DNA sequence: TGTGCCAGCAGGCGAGAAGTTACTGGAACCTACGAGCAGTACTTC.